Presented here are 5 T cell receptor beta chains from one specimen sequenced in a study of blood T cell repertoires in COVID-19. Generated by immunoSEQ multiplex PCR, the TCRdb table keeps only in-frame clones and is missing some. The profile shows approximately 350,000 clones, 88% of them singletons. Source material: peripheral blood. The source of these receptors is a woman aged 65 to 85 with COVID-19, enrolled during active disease.

This clone has more than one count but fewer than ten. V and J are TRBV4-3 and TRBJ1-2; D not resolved. The germline CDR1 and CDR2 sequences are LGHNA and YSLEER. The V end lost 4 bases, the J end lost 8 bases, and 14 bases lay between the germline ends. The CDR3 spans 13 residues. The CDR3 sequence is CASSPSWREGYTF. For the CDR3, the DNA is TGCGCCAGCAGCCCCTCTTGGAGGGAGGGCTACACCTTC.

This chain joins TRBV19 and TRBJ1-1; D not resolved. Germline V CDR1 and CDR2: LNHDA, SQIVND (reference sequence). Trimming took off 3 bases at V and 1 base at J, with 9 bases between the two ends. The CDR3 extends over 14 amino acids. The CDR3 reads CASSMSVANTEAFF. The DNA for the CDR3 is TGTGCCAGTAGTATGAGCGTCGCGAACACTGAAGCTTTCTTT. Supplemented by reference TRBV19 and TRBJ1-1, the full variable domain reads DGGITQSPKYLFRKEGQNVTLSCEQNLNHDAMYWYRQDPGQGLRLIYYSQIVNDFQKGDIAEGYSVSREKKESFPLTVTSAQKNPTAFYLCASSMSVANTEAFFGQGTRLTVV.

As regards this clone: Additional DNA sequences in this sample encode the identical CDR3. The gene calls are TRBV7-9 and TRBJ1-3, with 7 positions matching TRBD1. The CDR3 covers 14 residues. Germline V gene data show CDR1 as SEHNR and CDR2 as FQNEAQ (reference sequence). V shed 6 bases, J shed 2 bases, and the junction held 4 bases outside the gene matches. The CDR3 loop reads CASSSDRAGNTIYF. Written as DNA, the CDR3 is TGTGCCAGCAGTTCCGACAGGGCTGGAAACACCATATATTTT.

The genes are TRBV6-5 and TRBJ1-1; the D gene is possibly TRBD1 (6 bases). The CDR3 extends over 15 amino acids. Germline V gives CDR1 MNHEY, CDR2 SVGAGI. Between the trimmed V and J ends, which lost 5 bases and 2 bases, there was a span of 15 bases. This CDR3 reads CASSRRPDRNTEAFF. The CDR3 coding sequence is TGTGCCAGCAGTCGACGCCCGGACAGAAACACTGAAGCTTTCTTT.

Here the CDR3 DNA reads TGTGCCAGCCGACAAGGGGGGGCTGAAGCTTTCTTT. It translates to CASRQGGAEAFF. The chain recombines TRBV12-3 or TRBV12-4 with TRBJ1-1; a possible D gene is TRBD1 (6 bases). V lost 8 bases to trimming and J lost 6 bases, with 13 bases between them. The CDR3 loop spans 12 amino acids.